Listed here are 14 T cell receptor beta chains from one sample, sequenced in a study of prognosis after radiotherapy for stage I lung cancer. Researchers used two-round multiplex PCR to amplify TCR beta CDR3 starting from genomic DNA. Primers were specific to each TRBV and TRBJ gene in first-round PCR. TCRdb analysed the multiplex PCR reads with MiXCR anew, one entry per CDR3 protein. The repertoire includes about 59,000 distinct CDR3 sequences, about 26% of them detected once, and around 6.9% sits in the top ten. This material consisted of PBMCs, taken before or after stereotactic body radiation therapy (not recorded which). The receptors here all came from a donor over 45 with non-small cell lung cancer.

The V call is TRBV12-3 or TRBV12-4, the J call TRBJ1-1; D not resolved. Trimming pared 5 bases from V and 4 bases from J, leaving 14 bases between. This CDR3 has 14 residues. CDR3 sequence reads: CASSHRKGSTEAFF. CDR3 nucleotides: TGTGCCAGCAGTCATAGGAAAGGGAGCACTGAAGCTTTCTTT.

This clonotype showed up many times. V is TRBV4-2 and J is TRBJ1-2; 7 positions match TRBD1. Looked up from germline, CDR1 is LGHNA and CDR2 is YNFKEQ. This CDR3 is 15 amino acids long. V trimming: 0 bases; J trimming: 2 bases; junction bases outside the gene matches: 3. DNA of the CDR3: TGTGCCAGCAGCCAAGATATGGGACAGAACTATGGCTACACCTTC. It codes for CASSQDMGQNYGYTF.

In regard to this clonotype: A read error may produce the germline difference seen at one junction end. The rearrangement joins TRBV6-1 to TRBJ1-2; weak D call: TRBD1 (5 bases). Germline V gene lookup returns CDR1 MNHNS and CDR2 SASEGT. The CDR3 consists of 13 residues. The CDR3: CASSLKPGYVYTF. The DNA of the CDR3 is TGTGCCAGCAGCCTAAAGCCAGGGTATGTCTACACCTTC.

For this clonotype: Germline is not matched at one junction end, which may reflect a read error. The genes are TRBV4-2 and TRBJ2-7; 8 nucleotides agree with TRBD1. CDR1 LGHNA and CDR2 YNFKEQ come from the germline V gene. The CDR3 sequence is 15 residues long. CDR3 nucleotides: TGTGCCAGCAGTCTGACAGGGGCTGGATTGTCCGAGCGGTACTTC. Protein sequence: CASSLTGAGLSERYF.

This clonotype was recorded at least ten times. The rearrangement uses TRBV3-1 and TRBJ2-1; D might be TRBD1 (5 bases). V lost 0 bases and J 4 bases, leaving 13 bases between the germline ends. CDR3 length: 16 residues. Germline values: CDR1 LGHDT, CDR2 YNNKEL (reference sequence). CDR3 bases: TGTGCCAGCAGCCAAGATCCTCCTAAGGGGTACAATGAGCAGTTCTTC. Amino acids: CASSQDPPKGYNEQFF.

This clonotype came up many times. This chain uses TRBV20-1 with TRBJ1-1; tentative D call: TRBD1 (6 bases). The CDR3 extends over 13 amino acids. The germline gives CDR1 DFQATT, CDR2 SNEGSKA (reference sequence). Trimming took off 5 bases at V and 0 bases at J, with 10 bases between the two ends. CDR3 amino acids: CSAVDSMNTEAFF. In nucleotides, the CDR3 is TGCAGTGCTGTGGACAGCATGAACACTGAAGCTTTCTTT.

The V gene is TRBV4-2, the J gene TRBJ2-1; D tentatively reads TRBD1 or TRBD2 (5 bases each). Germline V lookup: CDR1 LGHNA, CDR2 YNFKEQ. The CDR3 runs to 16 residues. Trimming shortened V by 4 bases and J by 5 bases, and 18 bases separated the two germline ends. This CDR3 is CASSRTTGALNNEQFF. CDR3 DNA: TGTGCCAGCAGCCGGACAACCGGGGCCTTAAACAATGAGCAGTTCTTC.

This clonotype was found many times. A read error may produce the germline difference seen at one junction end. The chain links TRBV6-1 to TRBJ2-5, with TRBD2 matching over 8 bases. Germline assignment: CDR1 MNHNS and CDR2 SASEGT. The CDR3 extends over 14 amino acids. The CDR3 is CAGSEGLALWTQYF. The CDR3, as DNA: TGTGCCGGCAGTGAAGGACTAGCCCTCTGGACCCAGTACTTC.

In its sample, this clonotype was seen many times. This sequence joins TRBV20-1 and TRBJ2-1; 7 positions agree with TRBD1. The germline CDR1 and CDR2 sequences are DFQATT and SNEGSKA (reference sequence). The CDR3 extends over 14 amino acids. Trimming at V came to 6 bases and at J to 6 bases, leaving 11 bases not matched to a gene. The CDR3, as DNA: TGCAGTGCCAGAACAGGGGTCATCGGCAATGAGCAGTTCTTC. It codes for CSARTGVIGNEQFF.

In its sample, this clonotype is medium-sized (0.01 to 0.1%). The DNA for the CDR3 is TGTGCCAGCGGAGGGCTGATTGGCACAGATACGCAGTATTTT. As protein: CASGGLIGTDTQYF. The rearrangement uses TRBV6-2 or TRBV6-3 and TRBJ2-3; weak D call: TRBD2 (6 bases). CDR3 length: 14 amino acids. The V end lost 8 bases, the J end lost 1 base, and 13 bases lay between the germline ends. The germline V gene has CDR1 MNHEY and CDR2 SVGEGT.

In this sample, this clonotype turned up many times. The CDR3 protein is CASSSRGAQNEQYF. CDR3 DNA sequence: TGTGCCAGCAGCAGCCGGGGGGCGCAGAACGAGCAGTACTTC. The V gene is TRBV3-1, the J gene TRBJ2-7; D is possibly TRBD2 (7 bases). The germline V gene encodes CDR1 LGHDT and CDR2 YNNKEL (reference sequence). The V end lost 5 bases, the J end lost 5 bases, and 16 bases lay between the germline ends. CDR3 size: 14 residues.

This clonotype was seen many times. J is TRBJ1-1 and V is TRBV27; a possible D gene is TRBD1 (5 bases). CDR3 length: 13 amino acids. V lost 10 bases, J lost 6 bases, and 18 bases lay in between. Germline values: CDR1 MNHEY, CDR2 SMNVEV (reference sequence). The CDR3 coding sequence is TGTGCCACCCGAAGGAGGGGTAGCGCTGAAGCTTTCTTT. Its protein product is CATRRRGSAEAFF.

This clonotype was counted many times. V and J are TRBV6-5 and TRBJ2-1, with D possibly called TRBD1 or TRBD2 (6 bases each). The CDR3 contains 17 residues. Germline CDR1 and CDR2: MNHEY and SVGAGI. V lost 0 bases and J 0 bases, leaving 12 bases between the germline ends. The CDR3 region has the DNA TGTGCCAGCAGTTACTCGATGGGGGGACACTCCTACAATGAGCAGTTCTTC. It is translated as CASSYSMGGHSYNEQFF.

Many counts were recorded for this clonotype. The J gene is TRBJ1-4, the V gene TRBV6-1; D call uncertain. This CDR3 contains 13 residues. V was cut by 3 bases and J by 3 bases, with 5 bases left in between. Germline V gene lookup returns CDR1 MNHNS and CDR2 SASEGT. CDR3 sequence reads: CASSENANEKLFF. CDR3 DNA sequence: TGTGCCAGCAGTGAGAACGCTAATGAAAAACTGTTTTTT.